These T cell receptor beta chains were read from a single sample in a study of T cells in Graves' hyperthyroidism and ophthalmopathy. MiXCR was run by TCRdb on the multiplex PCR reads, yielding one entry per CDR3 protein. The repertoire consists of 490,000 or so distinct CDR3 sequences, with 22% occurring once and the leading ten covering about 53%. Sample: blood. Every receptor here comes from a woman in her seventies with Graves' ophthalmopathy. The CDR3 runs from the conserved cysteine through the conserved F or W.

v_call cdr3_aa
TRBV6-2/TRBV6-3 CASSISSGGSTDTQYF
TRBV5-1 CASSLVGTSGRARYF
TRBV10-3 CAISEGPGAGNQPQHF
TRBV20-1 CSAARDGGSRYEQYF
TRBV20-1 CSARDDTGNTEAFF
TRBV27 CASSLMRAGGPHNEQFF
TRBV9 CASSVSGGAGISTDTQYF
TRBV19 CASSITGAVSGNTIYF
TRBV6-2/TRBV6-3 CASSDRPFEAFF
TRBV12-3/TRBV12-4 CASSLSTSGNTGELFF
TRBV6-5 CASSYLTGSTEAFF
TRBV25-1 CASRQGVGSPLHF
TRBV18 CASSPLVTEAFF
TRBV10-3 CAIKGTGGNYGYTF
TRBV5-4 CASSSKPGQASYEQYF
TRBV28 CASSDTNTEAFF
TRBV10-2 CASRIGTSGILAKNIQYF
TRBV5-1 CASANALGTRRTQYF
TRBV27 CASGRLAGGYEQYF
TRBV5-1 CASSLTSQTGELFF
TRBV6-1 CASSRTGTNTEAFF
TRBV6-1 CASSVLGYGYTF
TRBV28 CASRSGQKAFF
TRBV6-2/TRBV6-3 CASNDGLDHTGELFF
TRBV27 CASRTLGAYGYTF
TRBV10-2 CASSGVGGMKDTQYF
TRBV10-2 CASSETRDEKLFF
TRBV5-1 CASSQLLPNTEAFF
TRBV12-3/TRBV12-4 CASSYAAAGTSTDTQYF
TRBV5-5 CASSFPPGPNTEAFF
TRBV2 CASSPQGSGRAPFTDEQFF
TRBV27 CASTSSGDTEAFF
TRBV12-3/TRBV12-4 CASSLFGGTTDTQYF
TRBV28 CASDSRQGNGYTF
TRBV6-1 CASSGRGFYYEQYF
TRBV12-3/TRBV12-4 CASSLLRGARDGYTF
TRBV30 CAWEAGRVHEQFF
TRBV30 CAWSSGADTQYF
TRBV7-9 CASSLAQATQYF
TRBV6-5 CASSSGTLREELFF
TRBV10-3 CAINGQGEVTEAFF
TRBV6-5 CASSSDRASYEQYF
TRBV20-1 CSARVTGSSYNSPLHF
TRBV7-9 CASSLRDSVNSPLHF
TRBV18 CASSPPHRGQTDTQYF
TRBV4-3 CASSQAPSGGTDTQYF
TRBV12-5 CASGLVLGRGPHGYTF
TRBV12-3/TRBV12-4 CASRPMGNTEAFF
TRBV19 CASSQDRGGTGELFF
TRBV24-1 CATKRGSNQPQHF
TRBV11-3 CASSGLAYNEQFF
TRBV12-3/TRBV12-4 CASRRTRGSGIVSYEQYF
TRBV7-3 CASSPGTGWINEQFF